This is a list of T cell receptor beta chains from one sample in a study of blood T cell repertoires in COVID-19. TCRdb's copy holds only in-frame clones and misses some; the assay was immunoSEQ multiplex PCR. This sample yields about 210,000 clones, of which 92% are seen a single time; 1.2% belongs to the top ten. The material sequenced was peripheral blood. These receptors were collected from a man aged 25 to 40 with acute or convalescent COVID-19. Each CDR3 is given with its conserved first and last residue. Fields, in order: CDR3 DNA, CDR3 protein, clone size, V gene, D gene, J gene. A D gene is named only where the DNA matches it firmly. Size tells how often a clone was seen (once, few, many) or the class of an expanded clone, and some rows leave it out.

DNA: TGTGCCAGCAGCTTAACGGCGAACACCGGGGAGCTGTTTTTT
CDR3: CASSLTANTGELFF
size: NA
V: TRBV7-9
D: NA
J: TRBJ2-2

DNA: TGTGCCAGCAGCTTCGGGACAGGGGTACCAAATGAAAAACTGTTTTTT
CDR3: CASSFGTGVPNEKLFF
size: NA
V: TRBV11-2
D: TRBD1
J: TRBJ1-4

DNA: TGTGCCAGCTCACCTACCGGGACTAGCATTAACAATGAGCAGTTCTTC
CDR3: CASSPTGTSINNEQFF
size: NA
V: TRBV18
D: TRBD2
J: TRBJ2-1

DNA: TGTGCCAGCAGCGGGAACCGGAACAGCGGAGTGGTCCACTTT
CDR3: CASSGNRNSGVVHF
size: NA
V: TRBV5-5
D: NA
J: TRBJ1-6

DNA: TGTGCCAGCAGTCGACAGGACTATGGCTACACCTTC
CDR3: CASSRQDYGYTF
size: NA
V: TRBV6-5
D: NA
J: TRBJ1-2

DNA: TGTGCCACCAGGAGTCGGTATAATTCACCCCTCCACTTT
CDR3: CATRSRYNSPLHF
size: NA
V: TRBV27
D: NA
J: TRBJ1-6

DNA: TGCGCCAGCAGTAGAGGTTCGGGAGGCGAGCAGTACTTC
CDR3: CASSRGSGGEQYF
size: NA
V: TRBV5-1
D: TRBD2
J: TRBJ2-7

DNA: TGCAGCCTCGTAGCGGATACGCAGTATTTT
CDR3: CSLVADTQYF
size: NA
V: TRBV29-1
D: NA
J: TRBJ2-3

DNA: TGTGCCAGCAGCCAAGGAGTCCTGACAGGGGGGGGCAAAGAGACCCAGTACTTC
CDR3: CASSQGVLTGGGKETQYF
size: NA
V: TRBV3-1/TRBV3-2
D: TRBD1
J: TRBJ2-5

DNA: TGTGCCAGCAGACGGACAGGTCGCAATCAGCCCCAGCATTTT
CDR3: CASRRTGRNQPQHF
size: NA
V: TRBV6-5
D: TRBD1
J: TRBJ1-5

DNA: TGTGCCAGCAGTCCCGGCTGGAGAGGCTACACCTTC
CDR3: CASSPGWRGYTF
size: NA
V: TRBV28
D: NA
J: TRBJ1-2

DNA: TGTGCCAGCAGATCAGCGGTCAACTTAAAGAATGAAAAACTGTTTTTT
CDR3: CASRSAVNLKNEKLFF
size: NA
V: TRBV13
D: NA
J: TRBJ1-4

DNA: TGTGCCAGCAGCCAATTTACGGTTGGCTACACCTTC
CDR3: CASSQFTVGYTF
size: once
V: TRBV3-1/TRBV3-2
D: NA
J: TRBJ1-2

DNA: TGTGCCAGCAGCCTATGGAATGAGCAGTTCTTC
CDR3: CASSLWNEQFF
size: few
V: TRBV12-3/TRBV12-4
D: NA
J: TRBJ2-1

DNA: TGTGCCAGCAGCCTTACGGGAAGTGGGCCCCAGCATTTT
CDR3: CASSLTGSGPQHF
size: NA
V: TRBV7-3
D: NA
J: TRBJ1-5

DNA: TGTGCTAGTGGTTTGGGAGTTCCTGGGGCCAACGTCCTGACTTTC
CDR3: CASGLGVPGANVLTF
size: NA
V: TRBV12-5
D: NA
J: TRBJ2-6

DNA: TGTGCCAGCAGCGGAACAGGGGGAGATCAGCCCCAGCATTTT
CDR3: CASSGTGGDQPQHF
size: once
V: TRBV2
D: TRBD1
J: TRBJ1-5

DNA: TGTGCCAGCAGCGTAACCGGGACTGCCGGATACGAGCAGTACTTC
CDR3: CASSVTGTAGYEQYF
size: NA
V: TRBV9
D: NA
J: TRBJ2-7

DNA: TGTGCCAGTAGTCTCAAGCCCCCTAGCGGGAGTAAGTACGAGCAGTACTTC
CDR3: CASSLKPPSGSKYEQYF
size: NA
V: TRBV19
D: TRBD2
J: TRBJ2-7

DNA: TGTGCCAGCAGCTCCAAACAGGGATCAAGGGCCGGTCAAAGGGAGCTGTTTTTT
CDR3: CASSSKQGSRAGQRELFF
size: NA
V: TRBV7-3
D: NA
J: TRBJ2-2

DNA: TGTGCCAGCAGTTTCGGTGGACAGGGGGGGACTGAAGCTTTCTTT
CDR3: CASSFGGQGGTEAFF
size: few
V: TRBV28
D: TRBD1
J: TRBJ1-1

DNA: TGTGCCAGCTCACCAGGTTCCCAGGCCAGCACAGATACGCAGTATTTT
CDR3: CASSPGSQASTDTQYF
size: NA
V: TRBV18
D: NA
J: TRBJ2-3

DNA: TGTGCCAGCAGTGAATTGAACAGTGAGATCACTGAAGCTTTCTTT
CDR3: CASSELNSEITEAFF
size: few
V: TRBV2
D: NA
J: TRBJ1-1

DNA: TGCGCCAGCAGCAGCCTCGGGACAGGATCCTACGAGCAGTACTTC
CDR3: CASSSLGTGSYEQYF
size: NA
V: TRBV5-1
D: TRBD1
J: TRBJ2-7

DNA: TGTGCCAGCAGCTCGGGACTCCTATTAGATACGCAGTATTTT
CDR3: CASSSGLLLDTQYF
size: NA
V: TRBV7-9
D: NA
J: TRBJ2-3

DNA: TGTGCCAGCTCACTGGGGACAGACCTTTATGGCTACACCTTC
CDR3: CASSLGTDLYGYTF
size: NA
V: TRBV18
D: TRBD1
J: TRBJ1-2

DNA: TGTGCCAGCAGCCACGCCAGTGCACAGGCGTGGACCGTACATGGCTACACCTTC
CDR3: CASSHASAQAWTVHGYTF
size: few
V: TRBV3-1/TRBV3-2
D: NA
J: TRBJ1-2

DNA: TGTGCCAGCAGCCAGAATGGAGGGTCGGGGTCCCGCACCGGGGAGCTGTTTTTT
CDR3: CASSQNGGSGSRTGELFF
size: NA
V: TRBV14
D: NA
J: TRBJ2-2

DNA: TGTGCCTGGAGTGTACCGGGATATGGCTACACCTTC
CDR3: CAWSVPGYGYTF
size: NA
V: TRBV30
D: NA
J: TRBJ1-2

DNA: TGTGCCAGTAGTATGAGTCGGCGGGTGGACACAGATACGCAGTATTTT
CDR3: CASSMSRRVDTDTQYF
size: NA
V: TRBV19
D: NA
J: TRBJ2-3

DNA: TGTGCCAGTAGTATACAGGGTCAGAATTCACCCCTCCACTTT
CDR3: CASSIQGQNSPLHF
size: NA
V: TRBV19
D: NA
J: TRBJ1-6

DNA: TGTGCCAGCAGCTCGACTAGCGGGGGGACCGGGGAGCTGTTTTTT
CDR3: CASSSTSGGTGELFF
size: NA
V: TRBV7-6
D: TRBD2
J: TRBJ2-2

DNA: TGCAGTGCTAGTCCCAGGGCCTCCTATGGCTACACCTTC
CDR3: CSASPRASYGYTF
size: once
V: TRBV20-1
D: NA
J: TRBJ1-2

DNA: TGTGCCAGTACCCCACTAGCGGGAGGGAAAAATGAGCAGTTCTTC
CDR3: CASTPLAGGKNEQFF
size: NA
V: TRBV19
D: TRBD2
J: TRBJ2-1

DNA: TGTGCCAGCAGCCAAGTCTTCGGACAATATAATTCACCCCTCCACTTT
CDR3: CASSQVFGQYNSPLHF
size: NA
V: TRBV3-1/TRBV3-2
D: NA
J: TRBJ1-6

DNA: TGTGCCAGCATCGGGACAGCGAACACCGGGGAGCTGTTTTTT
CDR3: CASIGTANTGELFF
size: NA
V: TRBV28
D: TRBD1
J: TRBJ2-2